This T cell receptor beta chain derives from a study of identical twins. TCRdb analysed the 5' RACE reads with MiXCR anew, one entry per CDR3 protein. The sample yields about 720,000 distinct CDR3 sequences, over 15% seen once. Germline lookup yields CDR1 DFQATT and CDR2 SNEGSKA (reference sequence). The CDR3 is 14 amino acids. Trimming shortened V by 2 bases and J by 1 base, and 10 bases separated the two germline ends. These same records also appear under a second study, on T cells expressing NK-cell markers.

V is TRBV20-1 and J is TRBJ2-3; D remains ambiguous. Material: PBMCs. The source of this sequence is a woman between 18 and 29 years old in good health. This CDR3 is CSARPRERTDTQYF. Here the CDR3 DNA reads TGCAGTGCTAGACCCCGCGAGCGCACAGATACGCAGTATTTT.